The 22 T cell receptor beta chains reported below all come from one sample, sequenced in a study of T-cell reconstitution after alpha-beta-depleted transplantation in children. Molecular barcoding with unique molecular identifiers was used for the TCRbeta library. TCRdb re-derived calls from the PCR reads in MiXCR, one entry per CDR3 protein. The sample includes fewer than 550,000 distinct CDR3 sequences, over 10% of them seen just once. Specimen: PBMCs, mostly from graft donor cells, collected 180 days after TCRalphabeta/CD19-depleted stem cell transplant. The receptors derive from a female patient aged 2-9 years who had a stem cell transplant for aplastic anemia, so the T cells may come from the graft donor.

This clonotype was seen only a few times. The chain employs TRBV28 and TRBJ1-3; D not certain. This CDR3 contains 14 residues. Germline values: CDR1 MDHEN, CDR2 SYDVKM. With 6 bases removed from V and 0 bases from J, the gap between germline ends came to 9 bases. The CDR3 DNA is TGTGCCAGCAGCACAACCTCCTCTGGAAACACCATATATTTT. It codes for CASSTTSSGNTIYF.

This clonotype turned up a few times. This chain joins TRBV27 and TRBJ1-5; 8 bases map to TRBD1. The CDR3 is 14 residues long. The J segment lost 7 bases and the V segment lost 5 bases, leaving 7 bases of the junction unmatched. From germline, CDR1 is MNHEY and CDR2 SMNVEV (reference sequence). The CDR3 DNA reads TGTGCCAGCAGTACTAAACAGGGGGGGCAGCCCCAGCATTTT. This sequence encodes CASSTKQGGQPQHF.

This clonotype was seen only a few times. This chain uses TRBV5-1 with TRBJ1-5; 7 nucleotides align to TRBD1. This CDR3 is 14 amino acids long. CDR1 is SGHRS and CDR2 is YFSETQ in the germline V gene. V shed 3 bases, J shed 6 bases, and the junction held 6 bases outside the gene matches. The CDR3 here is CASSSTGVGQPQHF. CDR3 sequence (DNA): TGCGCCAGCAGCTCTACAGGGGTGGGTCAGCCCCAGCATTTT.

This chain uses TRBV20-1 with TRBJ1-1, with D unclear. Between the trimmed V and J ends, which lost 1 base and 1 base, there was a span of 7 bases. Germline V CDR1 and CDR2: DFQATT, SNEGSKA (reference sequence). CDR3 size: 13 residues. The chain's CDR3 is CSARGPTNTEAFF. The CDR3 region has the DNA TGCAGTGCTAGAGGGCCTACGAACACTGAAGCTTTCTTT.

This chain links TRBV28 with TRBJ2-1, with TRBD1 matching over 9 bases. J lost 0 bases, V lost 6 bases, and 18 bases had no gene match. The CDR3 consists of 20 residues. Germline values: CDR1 MDHEN, CDR2 SYDVKM. The DNA for the CDR3 is TGTGCCAGCAGATATCCGGGACAGGGTGCTAGCGGCAGCTCCTACAATGAGCAGTTCTTC. Protein sequence: CASRYPGQGASGSSYNEQFF.

This clonotype was seen more than once but under ten times. This sequence joins TRBV6-1 and TRBJ2-3; D is perhaps TRBD1 or TRBD2 (6 bases each). V shed 6 bases and J shed 5 bases, with 30 bases lying between them. Germline-derived CDR1 and CDR2 are MNHNS and SASEGT. The CDR3 has 19 amino acids. The CDR3 loop is CASSHGWLANRRGVDTQYF. As DNA, the CDR3 is TGTGCCAGCAGCCACGGGTGGCTAGCGAATCGTAGGGGGGTAGATACGCAGTATTTT.

The V gene is TRBV27, the J gene TRBJ2-3, with D possibly matching TRBD2 (5 bases). Germline V CDR1 and CDR2: MNHEY, SMNVEV (reference sequence). Trimming removed 8 bases from V and 1 base from J, with 13 bases in between. CDR3 length: 14 amino acids. The CDR3 nucleotides are TGTGCCAGCGCCCGAAAGGGAGGCACAGATACGCAGTATTTT. Residues: CASARKGGTDTQYF.

A few counts support this clonotype. The chain couples TRBV3-1 to TRBJ2-1; D is possibly TRBD1 or TRBD2 (5 bases each). Germline V CDR1 and CDR2: LGHDT, YNNKEL (reference sequence). The V end was cut by 8 bases, the J end by 8 bases, with 22 bases between. This CDR3 is built from 15 residues. The CDR3 DNA reads TGTGCCAGCGGGACCCGGGGCGGCCGGTTACATGAGCAGTTCTTC. Translating it yields CASGTRGGRLHEQFF.

The chain combines TRBV29-1 with TRBJ2-1, with D perhaps matching TRBD1 or TRBD2 (5 bases each). The CDR3 consists of 13 residues. Germline-derived CDR1 and CDR2 are SQVTM and ANQGSEA. V was shortened by 6 bases and J by 10 bases, with 19 bases between the two germline ends. CDR3 amino acids: CSVRRDPHQEQFF. DNA of the CDR3: TGCAGCGTACGCCGGGACCCGCACCAAGAGCAGTTCTTC.

This clonotype showed up just a few times. The V and J genes are TRBV24-1 and TRBJ2-1; D ambiguous. V lost 5 bases to trimming and J lost 7 bases, with 14 bases between them. The germline V gene has CDR1 KGHDR and CDR2 SFDVKD. The CDR3 totals 14 residues. CDR3 nucleotides: TGTGCCACCAGTGGGGCAGAGCTAGGAAATGAGCAGTTCTTC. As protein: CATSGAELGNEQFF.

The chain has TRBV27 and TRBJ1-1; D is perhaps TRBD1 (6 bases). Trimming pared 8 bases from V and 4 bases from J, leaving 20 bases between. Germline V CDR1 and CDR2: MNHEY, SMNVEV (reference sequence). The CDR3 covers 15 residues. In nucleotides, the CDR3 is TGTGCCAGCTCCCGTCTGGGGGGCTATGGCACTGAAGCTTTCTTT. This codes for CASSRLGGYGTEAFF.

On this clonotype: Relative to the germline gene, one junction end is altered; a read error may explain this. This chain uses TRBV3-1 with TRBJ2-1; tentative D call: TRBD2 (7 bases). Germline CDR1 LGHDT, CDR2 YNNKEL (reference sequence). The CDR3 contains 17 residues. The CDR3 region is CACSLRGAEYSYNEQFF. Here the CDR3 DNA reads TGTGCCTGCAGCCTTCGGGGGGCGGAATACTCCTACAATGAGCAGTTCTTC.

This clonotype was detected only a few times. V gene TRBV9 combines with J gene TRBJ2-1, with a weak D call TRBD2 (6 bases). The germline gives CDR1 SGDLS, CDR2 YYNGEE. Trimming took 3 bases from V and 0 from J, leaving 16 bases between them. The CDR3 spans 17 residues. The CDR3 here is CASSARDWSSSYNEQFF. DNA for the CDR3: TGTGCCAGCAGCGCCCGGGACTGGTCGAGCTCCTACAATGAGCAGTTCTTC.

In this sample, this clonotype turned up many times. The genes are TRBV28 and TRBJ2-3, with a possible D match to TRBD2 (5 bases). The germline V and J ends were trimmed by 2 bases and 3 bases, with 6 bases remaining between them. The CDR3 is 13 residues long. Germline lookup yields CDR1 MDHEN and CDR2 SYDVKM. The CDR3 sequence: CASSLVATDTQYF. The CDR3 DNA is TGTGCCAGCAGTTTAGTAGCGACAGATACGCAGTATTTT.

This chain uses TRBV27 with TRBJ2-1; TRBD1 might be the D (6 bases). The CDR3 spans 17 residues. CDR1 is MNHEY and CDR2 is SMNVEV in the germline V gene (reference sequence). Trimming left V 7 bases short and J 4 bases short, with 23 bases between. The CDR3 spells CASTSRDKRLIYNEQFF. CDR3 bases: TGTGCCAGCACCTCCCGGGACAAACGACTTATTTACAATGAGCAGTTCTTC.

The gene calls are TRBV12-3 or TRBV12-4 and TRBJ1-6, with a tentative D call TRBD1 (5 bases). The ends were cut back, 3 bases at V and 2 bases at J, with 14 bases in the middle. The CDR3 length is 17 residues. CDR3 region: CASSFGLGEAYNSPLHF. Here the CDR3 DNA reads TGTGCCAGCAGTTTCGGTCTGGGGGAGGCCTATAATTCACCCCTCCACTTT.

This clonotype was seen repeatedly, ten times or more. The V and J genes are TRBV18 and TRBJ1-1; D perhaps matches TRBD1 (5 bases). With 1 base removed from V and 0 bases from J, the gap between germline ends came to 12 bases. This CDR3 is 16 amino acids long. The germline gives CDR1 KGHSH, CDR2 LQKENI. The CDR3 nucleotides are TGTGCCAGCTCACCACGGGGCGGCGGAATGAACACTGAAGCTTTCTTT. This sequence encodes CASSPRGGGMNTEAFF.

The rearrangement uses TRBV20-1 and TRBJ2-7, with 8 bases aligning to TRBD2. CDR3 length: 14 amino acids. The V segment lost 8 bases and the J segment 1 base; nucleotides outside the gene matches: 10. Germline assignment: CDR1 DFQATT and CDR2 SNEGSKA (reference sequence). CDR3 coding DNA: TGCAGTTCAAAAAGCGGGAGTGATTCCTACGAGCAGTACTTC. Its translation: CSSKSGSDSYEQYF.

This clonotype was counted between two and nine times. The chain couples TRBV5-5 to TRBJ1-4, with 8 bases aligning to TRBD1. Germline V gene sequence: CDR1 SGHKS, CDR2 YYEKEE (reference sequence). Trimming at V came to 3 bases and at J to 0 bases, leaving 10 bases not matched to a gene. The length of the CDR3 is 18 residues. CDR3 DNA sequence: TGTGCCAGCAGCTCACCCGGGACAGGTTTTGCAACTAATGAAAAACTGTTTTTT. The encoded protein is CASSSPGTGFATNEKLFF.

The chain carries TRBV15 and TRBJ2-7; the D gene is possibly TRBD2 (5 bases). V lost 1 base and J 0 bases, leaving 13 bases between the germline ends. This CDR3 region has 16 residues. In germline, CDR1 is LNHNV, CDR2 YYDKDF (reference sequence). This CDR3 reads CATSRVLSGSSYEQYV. In DNA, the CDR3 is TGTGCCACCAGCAGAGTGCTCAGCGGTAGCTCCTACGAGCAGTACGTC.

The V gene is TRBV7-8, the J gene TRBJ2-7; 9 bases line up with TRBD2. After removal of 1 base from V and 6 bases from J, the junction contained 13 bases not matched to a gene. The CDR3 consists of 17 residues. The V gene's germline CDR1 is SGHVS and CDR2 FQNEAQ. The CDR3 sequence: CASSLDVGPRGGSEQYV. The DNA for the CDR3 is TGTGCCAGCAGCTTAGACGTAGGCCCGCGGGGGGGGAGCGAGCAGTACGTC.

There are a few counts of this clonotype. V and J are TRBV27 and TRBJ1-1; D uncertain. CDR3 length: 15 amino acids. In germline, CDR1 is MNHEY, CDR2 SMNVEV (reference sequence). The V end lost 1 base, the J end lost 3 bases, and 12 bases lay between the germline ends. This CDR3 is CASSLLGGRDTEAFF. CDR3 nucleotide sequence: TGTGCCAGCAGTTTATTGGGAGGGAGGGACACTGAAGCTTTCTTT.